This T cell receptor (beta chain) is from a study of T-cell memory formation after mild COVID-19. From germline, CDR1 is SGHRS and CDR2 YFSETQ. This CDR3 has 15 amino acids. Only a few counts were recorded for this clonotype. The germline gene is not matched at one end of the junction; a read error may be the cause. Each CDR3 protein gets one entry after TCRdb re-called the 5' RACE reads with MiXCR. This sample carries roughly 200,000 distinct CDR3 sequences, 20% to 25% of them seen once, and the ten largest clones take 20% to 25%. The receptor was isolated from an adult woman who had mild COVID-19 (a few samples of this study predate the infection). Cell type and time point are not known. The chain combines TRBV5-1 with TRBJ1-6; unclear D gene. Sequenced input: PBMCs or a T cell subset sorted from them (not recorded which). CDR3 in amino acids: CASSLVRGVDSPLHF. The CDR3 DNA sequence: TGCGCCAGCAGTTTGGTCCGTGGGGTTGATTCACCCCTCCACTTT.